This T cell receptor beta chain was observed in a study of T-cell memory formation after mild COVID-19. Findings and caveats of the study: CD4+ contracting clones lay mainly in CM and EM, CD8+ ones in EMRA. CD4+ bias marked clones expanding day 15 to 37, unlike balanced contracting clones. Pre-infection memory contained some responding clones, which suggested that cross-reactive memory had joined.

After 5'RACE with constant-segment primers, TCR alpha and TCR beta cDNA libraries carrying sample barcodes and UMIs were obtained. TCRdb called the 5' RACE reads again in MiXCR, with one record for every CDR3 protein. In the table there are under 200,000 distinct CDR3 sequences, 13% of which are singletons. The CDR3 consists of 14 residues. V lost 2 bases to trimming and J lost 3 bases, with 10 bases between them. Germline V gene lookup returns CDR1 SEHNR and CDR2 FQNEAQ (reference sequence). Worth noting for this clonotype: Its specificity is unknown.

The clonotype originates from a man aged 18 to 29 who had mild COVID-19 (a few samples of this study predate the infection). Cell type and time point are not known. The gene calls are TRBV7-9 and TRBJ1-1, with TRBD1 as a possible D gene (5 bases). Specimen: PBMCs or a T cell subset sorted from them (not recorded which). The DNA of the CDR3 is TGTGCCAGCAGCTTATCCCGGGACTACACTGAAGCTTTCTTT. It translates to CASSLSRDYTEAFF. Full variable domain (outside the CDR3, taken from reference TRBV7-9 and TRBJ1-1): DTGVSQNPRHKITKRGQNVTFRCDPISEHNRLYWYRQTLGQGPEFLTYFQNEAQLEKSRLLSDRFSAERPKGSFSTLEIQRTEQGDSAMYLCASSLSRDYTEAFFGQGTRLTVV.